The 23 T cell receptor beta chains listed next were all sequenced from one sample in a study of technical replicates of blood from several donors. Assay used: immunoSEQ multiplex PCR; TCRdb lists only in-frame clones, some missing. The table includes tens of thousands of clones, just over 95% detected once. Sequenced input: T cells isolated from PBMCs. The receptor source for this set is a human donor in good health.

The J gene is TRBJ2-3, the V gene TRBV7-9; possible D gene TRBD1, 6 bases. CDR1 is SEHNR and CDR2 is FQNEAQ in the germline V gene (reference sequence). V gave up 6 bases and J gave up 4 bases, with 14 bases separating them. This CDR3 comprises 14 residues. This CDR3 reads CASRVQGGPDTQYF. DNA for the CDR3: TGTGCCAGCAGGGTACAGGGCGGCCCAGATACGCAGTATTTT.

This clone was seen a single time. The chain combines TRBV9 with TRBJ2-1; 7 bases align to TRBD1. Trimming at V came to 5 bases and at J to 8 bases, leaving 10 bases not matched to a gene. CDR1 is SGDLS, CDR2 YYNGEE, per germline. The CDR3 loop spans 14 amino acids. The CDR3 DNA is TGTGCCAGCAGTGTCGCGACAGGGCTCCATGAGCAGTTCTTC. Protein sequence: CASSVATGLHEQFF.

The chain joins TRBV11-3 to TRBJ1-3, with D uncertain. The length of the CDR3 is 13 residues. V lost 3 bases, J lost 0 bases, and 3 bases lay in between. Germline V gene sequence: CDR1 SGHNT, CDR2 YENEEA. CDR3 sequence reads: CASSFYSGNTIYF. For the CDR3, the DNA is TGTGCCAGCAGCTTTTACTCTGGAAACACCATATATTTT.

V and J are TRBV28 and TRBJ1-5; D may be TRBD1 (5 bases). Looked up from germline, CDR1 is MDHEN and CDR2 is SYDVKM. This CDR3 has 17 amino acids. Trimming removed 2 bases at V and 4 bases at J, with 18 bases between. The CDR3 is CASSLRRDGGMNQPQHF. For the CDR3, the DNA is TGTGCCAGCAGTTTACGGCGGGACGGCGGAATGAATCAGCCCCAGCATTTT.

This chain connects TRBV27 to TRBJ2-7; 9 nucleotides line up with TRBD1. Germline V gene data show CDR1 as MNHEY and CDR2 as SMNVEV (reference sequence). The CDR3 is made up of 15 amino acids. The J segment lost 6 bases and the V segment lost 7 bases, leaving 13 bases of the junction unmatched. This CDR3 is CASTGGDRESGEQYF. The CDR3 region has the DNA TGTGCCAGCACTGGGGGGGACAGGGAATCTGGCGAGCAGTACTTC.

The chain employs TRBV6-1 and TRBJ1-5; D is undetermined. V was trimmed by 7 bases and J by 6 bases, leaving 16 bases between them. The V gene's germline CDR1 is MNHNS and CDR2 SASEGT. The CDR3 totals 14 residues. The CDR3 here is CASIQSGSSQPQHF. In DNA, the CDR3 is TGTGCCAGCATCCAGTCGGGGAGTAGTCAGCCCCAGCATTTT.

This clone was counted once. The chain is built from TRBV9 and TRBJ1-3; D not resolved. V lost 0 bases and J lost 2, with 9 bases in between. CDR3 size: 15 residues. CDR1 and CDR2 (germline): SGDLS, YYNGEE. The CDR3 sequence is CASSVEQVPGNTIYF. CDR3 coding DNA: TGTGCCAGCAGCGTAGAGCAGGTACCTGGAAACACCATATATTTT.

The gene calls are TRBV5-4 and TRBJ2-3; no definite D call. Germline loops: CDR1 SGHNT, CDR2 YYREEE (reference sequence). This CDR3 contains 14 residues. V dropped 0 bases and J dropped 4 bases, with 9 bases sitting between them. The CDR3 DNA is TGTGCCAGCAGCTTGGGCGCTACCGCAGATACGCAGTATTTT. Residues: CASSLGATADTQYF.

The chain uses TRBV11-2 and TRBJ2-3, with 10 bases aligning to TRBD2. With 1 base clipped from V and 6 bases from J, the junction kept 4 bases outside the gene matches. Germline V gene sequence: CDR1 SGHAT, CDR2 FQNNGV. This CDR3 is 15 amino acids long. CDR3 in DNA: TGTGCCAGCAGCTTAGTAAGCGGGAGGGCTGATACGCAGTATTTT. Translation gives CASSLVSGRADTQYF.

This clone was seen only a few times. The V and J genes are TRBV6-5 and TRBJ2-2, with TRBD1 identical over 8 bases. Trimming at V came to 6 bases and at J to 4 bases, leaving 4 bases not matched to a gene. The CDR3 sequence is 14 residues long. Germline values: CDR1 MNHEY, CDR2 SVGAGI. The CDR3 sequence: CASRNQGATGELFF. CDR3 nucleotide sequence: TGTGCCAGCAGAAACCAGGGGGCCACCGGGGAGCTGTTTTTT.

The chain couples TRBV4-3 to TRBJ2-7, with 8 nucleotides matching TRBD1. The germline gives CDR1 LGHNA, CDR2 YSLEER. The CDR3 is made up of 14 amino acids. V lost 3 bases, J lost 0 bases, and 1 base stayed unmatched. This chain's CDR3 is CASSHTGGSYEQYF. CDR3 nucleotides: TGCGCCAGCAGCCATACAGGGGGCTCCTACGAGCAGTACTTC.

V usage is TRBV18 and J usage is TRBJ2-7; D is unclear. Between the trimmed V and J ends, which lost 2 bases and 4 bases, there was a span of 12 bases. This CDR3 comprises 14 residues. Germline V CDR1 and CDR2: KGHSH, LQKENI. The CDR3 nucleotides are TGTGCCAGCTCACCATTAGTCAGCGCATACGAGCAGTACTTC. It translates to CASSPLVSAYEQYF.

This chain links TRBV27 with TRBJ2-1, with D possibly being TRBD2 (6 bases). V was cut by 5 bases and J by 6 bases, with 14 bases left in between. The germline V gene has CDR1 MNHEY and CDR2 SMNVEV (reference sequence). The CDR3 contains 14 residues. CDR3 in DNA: TGTGCCAGCAGTCCCCCGGGGGTATTCAATGAGCAGTTCTTC. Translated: CASSPPGVFNEQFF.

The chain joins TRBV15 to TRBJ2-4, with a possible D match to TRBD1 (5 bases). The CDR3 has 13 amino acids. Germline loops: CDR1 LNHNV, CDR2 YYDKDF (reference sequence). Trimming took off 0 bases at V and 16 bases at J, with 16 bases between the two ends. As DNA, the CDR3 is TGTGCCACCAGCAGAGAACAGGCGACAGACGCCTACTTC. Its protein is CATSREQATDAYF.

CDR3 sequence (DNA): TGTGCCATCACCCCGGGGGGGTATGACTATGGCTACACCTTC. Amino acids: CAITPGGYDYGYTF. V and J are TRBV10-3 and TRBJ1-2; D perhaps matches TRBD1 (5 bases). V was trimmed by 7 bases and J by 3 bases, leaving 15 bases between them. CDR1 ENHRY and CDR2 SYGVKD come from the germline V gene. This CDR3 has 14 residues.

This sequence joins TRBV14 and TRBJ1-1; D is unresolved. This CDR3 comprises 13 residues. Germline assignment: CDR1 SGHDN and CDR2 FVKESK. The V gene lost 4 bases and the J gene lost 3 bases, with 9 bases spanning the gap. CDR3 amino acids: CASSLSRYTEAFF. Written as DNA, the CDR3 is TGTGCCAGCAGCCTCTCCAGATACACTGAAGCTTTCTTT.

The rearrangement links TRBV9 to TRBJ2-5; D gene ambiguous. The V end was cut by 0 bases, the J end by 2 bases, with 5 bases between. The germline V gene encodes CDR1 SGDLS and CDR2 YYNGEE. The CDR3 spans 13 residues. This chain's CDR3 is CASSVGHQETQYF. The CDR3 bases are TGTGCCAGCAGCGTAGGGCATCAAGAGACCCAGTACTTC.

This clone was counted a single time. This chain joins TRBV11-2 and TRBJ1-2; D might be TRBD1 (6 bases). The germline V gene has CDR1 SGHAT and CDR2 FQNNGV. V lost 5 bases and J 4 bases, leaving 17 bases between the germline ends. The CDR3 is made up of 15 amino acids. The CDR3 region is CASSGCPRGSYGYTF. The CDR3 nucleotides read TGTGCCAGCAGCGGCTGCCCCAGGGGCTCCTATGGCTACACCTTC.

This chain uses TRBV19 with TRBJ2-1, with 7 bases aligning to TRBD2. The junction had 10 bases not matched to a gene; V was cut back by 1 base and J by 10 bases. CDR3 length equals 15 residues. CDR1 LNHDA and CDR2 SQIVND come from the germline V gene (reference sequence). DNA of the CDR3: TGTGCCAGTAGTATAGTTGGGGGAGGGCTTCAGGAGCAGTTCTTC. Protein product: CASSIVGGGLQEQFF. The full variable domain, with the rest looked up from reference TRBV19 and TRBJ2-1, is DGGITQSPKYLFRKEGQNVTLSCEQNLNHDAMYWYRQDPGQGLRLIYYSQIVNDFQKGDIAEGYSVSREKKESFPLTVTSAQKNPTAFYLCASSIVGGGLQEQFFGPGTRLTVL.

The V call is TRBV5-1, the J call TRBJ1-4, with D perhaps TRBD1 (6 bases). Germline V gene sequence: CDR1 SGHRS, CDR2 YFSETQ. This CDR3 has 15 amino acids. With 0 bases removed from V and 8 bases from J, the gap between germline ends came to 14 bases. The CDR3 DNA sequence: TGCGCCAGCAGCTTGGAGACAGGCGGATACGAAAAACTGTTTTTT. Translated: CASSLETGGYEKLFF.

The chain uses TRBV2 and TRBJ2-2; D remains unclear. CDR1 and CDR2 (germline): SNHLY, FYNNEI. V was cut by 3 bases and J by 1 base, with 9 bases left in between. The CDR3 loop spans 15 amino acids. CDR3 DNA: TGTGCCAGCAGTGAGGTCGTCAGGAACACCGGGGAGCTGTTTTTT. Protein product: CASSEVVRNTGELFF.

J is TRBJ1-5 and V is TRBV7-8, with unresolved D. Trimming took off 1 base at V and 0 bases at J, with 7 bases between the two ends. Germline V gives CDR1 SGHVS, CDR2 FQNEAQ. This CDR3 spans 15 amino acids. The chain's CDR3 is CASSLGSYSNQPQHF. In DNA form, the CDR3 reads TGTGCCAGCAGCTTAGGAAGCTATAGCAATCAGCCCCAGCATTTT.

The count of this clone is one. The CDR3 protein is CSVEGAGGPRVNTEAFF. In DNA, the CDR3 is TGCAGCGTTGAGGGTGCCGGGGGACCGCGGGTGAACACTGAAGCTTTCTTT. The chain is built from TRBV29-1 and TRBJ1-1, with D maybe TRBD1 (5 bases). CDR3 length: 17 amino acids. CDR1 SQVTM and CDR2 ANQGSEA come from the germline V gene. V lost 3 bases to trimming and J lost 0 bases, with 20 bases between them.